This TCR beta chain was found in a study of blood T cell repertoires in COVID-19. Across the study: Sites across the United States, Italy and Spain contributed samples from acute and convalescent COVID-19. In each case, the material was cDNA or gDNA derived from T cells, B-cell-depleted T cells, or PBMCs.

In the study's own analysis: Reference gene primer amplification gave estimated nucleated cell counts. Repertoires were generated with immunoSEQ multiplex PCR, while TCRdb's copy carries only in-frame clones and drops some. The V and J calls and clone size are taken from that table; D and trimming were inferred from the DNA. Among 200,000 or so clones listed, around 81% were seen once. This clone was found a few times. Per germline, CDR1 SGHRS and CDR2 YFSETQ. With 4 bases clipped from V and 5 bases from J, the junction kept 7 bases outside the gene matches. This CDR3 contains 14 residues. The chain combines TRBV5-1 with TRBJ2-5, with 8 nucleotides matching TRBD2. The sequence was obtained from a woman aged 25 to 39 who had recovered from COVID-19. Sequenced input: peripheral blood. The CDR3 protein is CASSRGLALETQYF. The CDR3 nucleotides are TGCGCCAGCAGCCGCGGACTAGCTTTGGAGACCCAGTACTTC.